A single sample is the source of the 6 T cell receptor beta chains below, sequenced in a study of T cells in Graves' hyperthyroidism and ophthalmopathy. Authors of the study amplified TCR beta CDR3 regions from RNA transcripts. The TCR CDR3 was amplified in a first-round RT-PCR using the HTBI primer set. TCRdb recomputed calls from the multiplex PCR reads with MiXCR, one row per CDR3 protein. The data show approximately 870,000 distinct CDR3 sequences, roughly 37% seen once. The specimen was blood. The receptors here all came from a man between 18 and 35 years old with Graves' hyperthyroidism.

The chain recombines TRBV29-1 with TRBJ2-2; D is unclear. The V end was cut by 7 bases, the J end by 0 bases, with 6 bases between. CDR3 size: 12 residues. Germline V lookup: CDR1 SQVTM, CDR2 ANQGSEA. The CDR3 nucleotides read TGCAGCGGCAGCGCGAACACCGGGGAGCTGTTTTTT. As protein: CSGSANTGELFF.

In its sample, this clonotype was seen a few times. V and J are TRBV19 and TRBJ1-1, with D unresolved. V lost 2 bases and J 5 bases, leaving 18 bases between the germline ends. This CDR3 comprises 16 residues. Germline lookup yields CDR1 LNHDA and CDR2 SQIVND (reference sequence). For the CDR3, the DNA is TGTGCCAGTAGTATAATCGAGGCCCGACTGGGGACTGAAGCTTTCTTT. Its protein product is CASSIIEARLGTEAFF. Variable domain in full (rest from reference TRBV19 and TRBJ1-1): DGGITQSPKYLFRKEGQNVTLSCEQNLNHDAMYWYRQDPGQGLRLIYYSQIVNDFQKGDIAEGYSVSREKKESFPLTVTSAQKNPTAFYLCASSIIEARLGTEAFFGQGTRLTVV.

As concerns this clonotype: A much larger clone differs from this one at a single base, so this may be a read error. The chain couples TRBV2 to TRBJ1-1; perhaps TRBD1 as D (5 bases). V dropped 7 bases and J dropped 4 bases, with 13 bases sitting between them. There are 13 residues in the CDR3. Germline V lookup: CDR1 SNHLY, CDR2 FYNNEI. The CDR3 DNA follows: TGTGCCAGCATTGAGGCGGGGGGCACTGAAGCTTTCTTT. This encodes CASIEAGGTEAFF.

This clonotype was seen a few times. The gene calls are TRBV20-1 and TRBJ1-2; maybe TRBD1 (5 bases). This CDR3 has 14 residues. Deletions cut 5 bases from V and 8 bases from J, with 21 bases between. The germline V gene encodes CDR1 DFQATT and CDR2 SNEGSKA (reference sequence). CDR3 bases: TGCAGTGCTGCGTTGGGGGGAGTATCCGTGGGCTACACCTTC. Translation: CSAALGGVSVGYTF.

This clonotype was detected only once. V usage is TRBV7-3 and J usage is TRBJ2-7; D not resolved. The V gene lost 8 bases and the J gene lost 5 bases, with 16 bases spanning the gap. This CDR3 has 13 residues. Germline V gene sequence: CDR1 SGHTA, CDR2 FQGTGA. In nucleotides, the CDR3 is TGTGCCAGCTCACCGAACGAGCTGGACGAGCAGTACTTC. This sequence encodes CASSPNELDEQYF. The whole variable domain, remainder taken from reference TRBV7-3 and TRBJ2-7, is GAGVSQTPSNKVTEKGKYVELRCDPISGHTALYWYRQSLGQGPEFLIYFQGTGAADDSGLPNDRFFAVRPEGSVSTLKIQRTERGDSAVYLCASSPNELDEQYFGPGTRLTVT.

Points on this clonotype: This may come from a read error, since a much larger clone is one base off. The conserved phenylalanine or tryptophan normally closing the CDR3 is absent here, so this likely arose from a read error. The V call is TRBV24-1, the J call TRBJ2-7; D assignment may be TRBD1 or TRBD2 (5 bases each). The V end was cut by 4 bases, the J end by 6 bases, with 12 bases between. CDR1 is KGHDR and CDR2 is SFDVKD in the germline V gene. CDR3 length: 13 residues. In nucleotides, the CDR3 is TGTGCCACCAGTGAGGGGACCCCCGGCGAGCAGTACTTA. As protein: CATSEGTPGEQYL.